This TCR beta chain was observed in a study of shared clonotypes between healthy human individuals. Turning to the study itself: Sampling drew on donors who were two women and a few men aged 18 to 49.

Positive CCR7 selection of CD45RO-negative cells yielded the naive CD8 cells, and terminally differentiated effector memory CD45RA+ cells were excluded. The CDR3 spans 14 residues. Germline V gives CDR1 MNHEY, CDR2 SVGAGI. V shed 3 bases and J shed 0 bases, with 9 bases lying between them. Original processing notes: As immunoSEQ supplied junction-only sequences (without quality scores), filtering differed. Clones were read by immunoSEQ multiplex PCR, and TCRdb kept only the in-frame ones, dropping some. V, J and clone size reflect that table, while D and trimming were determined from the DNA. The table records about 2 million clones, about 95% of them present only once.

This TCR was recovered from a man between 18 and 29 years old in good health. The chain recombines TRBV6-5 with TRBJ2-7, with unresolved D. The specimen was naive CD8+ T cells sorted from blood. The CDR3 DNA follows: TGTGCCAGCAGTTATGATCTCCTCTCCTACGAGCAGTACTTC. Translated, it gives CASSYDLLSYEQYF.